This T cell receptor (beta chain) appears in the sequencing data of a study of T cells in narcolepsy. Study at large: Enrolled donors included narcolepsy type 1 or type 2 patients and healthy controls. General study points: Autoreactive HCRT-specific and TRIB2-specific clonotypes were marked in same-patient CSF-versus-blood CD4+ comparisons. Healthy controls reportedly lacked the autoreactive clonotypes serially found in patients' blood.

CDR1 is GTSNPN, CDR2 SVGIG, per germline (reference sequence). The CDR3 has 13 amino acids. V lost 1 base and J 1 base, leaving 6 bases between the germline ends. Clones were read by immunoSEQ multiplex PCR, and TCRdb kept only the in-frame ones, dropping some. The table includes more than 20,000 clones, over 65% detected once. Comment on this clone: Its antigen is not known.

The TCR comes from a human donor in good health. V usage is TRBV30 and J usage is TRBJ2-3, with D perhaps TRBD1 (5 bases). The sample was memory (CD45RA-) CD4+ T cells from blood. CDR3 sequence reads: CAWSEGGTDTQYF. For the CDR3, the DNA is TGTGCCTGGAGTGAAGGGGGCACAGATACGCAGTATTTT.